This T cell receptor beta chain came from a study of monozygotic twins with inflammatory bowel disease. Findings and caveats of the study: Discordant twins showed the same repertoire similarity as concordant twins, possibly from limited power. The data offered no way to tell different T cell subtypes apart.

Germline CDR1 is SGHTA and CDR2 is FQGNSA. The CDR3 spans 16 residues. TCRdb reanalyzed the 5' RACE reads, giving one entry per CDR3 protein sequence and no DNA. The table lists fewer than 350,000 distinct CDR3 sequences. A word on this clonotype: As yet, its antigen is unknown.

Sample: blood. This rearrangement joins TRBV7-2 to TRBJ2-2. The receptor was isolated from a human donor with ulcerative colitis or Crohn's disease, or a healthy co-twin of an affected twin (not recorded which). The CDR3 sequence: CASSLVHPRNTGELFF.